Listed here is a single T cell receptor beta chain. The antigen remains unidentified. These data come from a study of T cell repertoires in cytomegalovirus infection. TCRdb used MiXCR to reprocess the reads, holding one entry per CDR3 protein. The sample shows approximately 110,000 distinct CDR3 sequences, about 30% of them seen only once. V was clipped by 4 bases and J by 10 bases, with 20 bases between them. The CDR3 is 14 amino acids. CDR1 is SGHNT, CDR2 YYREEE, per germline (reference sequence). The source is a human donor in good health (CMV status not recorded). Some clones in this sample may be carry-over from other donors' samples. This material consisted of CD8+ T cells from cultured PBMCs, taken from culture after CMV antigen stimulation. This chain uses TRBV5-4 with TRBJ1-2; TRBD1 is a possible D gene (5 bases). The CDR3 sequence: CASSRSGTAESYTF. The CDR3 coding sequence is TGTGCCAGCAGCCGGTCCGGGACGGCCGAGTCCTACACCTTC.